The clone carrying this TCR beta chain appeared a few times. Its target is unknown. The data were taken from a study of CD8+ T cells in alopecia areata. On the study more broadly: A 6-month off-drug phase came after tofacitinib, which had lasted 6 to 18 months. Findings and caveats of the study: Compared with mice, patients displayed less clear TCR sharing, possibly for HLA-related reasons.

The sequencing template was cDNA reverse transcribed from extracted RNA. Assay: immunoSEQ multiplex PCR; the TCRdb copy retains only in-frame clones and omits some. This table holds about 11,000 clones, approximately 60% found once. The investigators collected lesional scalp punch biopsies and peripheral blood from alopecia areata patients. The CDR3 totals 15 residues. J was trimmed by 6 bases and V by 6 bases; bases with no gene match: 10. Germline CDR1 is MNHNS and CDR2 is SASEGT. J is TRBJ2-3 and V is TRBV6-1; 9 bases line up with TRBD1. This receptor was taken from a human donor with alopecia areata. Sequencing used skin, obtained at week 0. The CDR3: CASSRDRVVRDTQYF. CDR3 nucleotides: TGTGCCAGCAGCAGGGACAGGGTGGTGAGGGATACGCAGTATTTT.